This entry lists 16 T cell receptor beta chains sequenced from one sample in a study of Ad26.COV2.S vaccination and SARS-CoV-2 variants. The assay was immunoSEQ multiplex PCR, and TCRdb's table has in-frame clones only and misses some. The sample carries over 400,000 clones, nearly 90% recorded once. Treatment reported: about 20 received Ad26.COV2.S at low or high dose, single or two shots; roughly five received placebo; per-sample allocation not given. The samples were gathered on day 63 after the first injection of vaccine or placebo. Specimen: peripheral blood, collected in a trial of Ad26.COV2.S vaccine versus placebo. These receptors were obtained from a person aged 18-60 years who received the Ad26.COV2.S COVID-19 vaccine or a placebo.

The genes are TRBV4-2 and TRBJ1-3; 7 bases agree with TRBD1. Germline CDR1 reads LGHNA; CDR2 reads YNFKEQ. This CDR3 is 18 amino acids long. The trim removed 2 bases at V and 6 bases at J, leaving 16 bases unmatched. Here the CDR3 DNA reads TGTGCCAGCAGCCAATTCGAGGGGGCGGCCGAGTTTGTAAACACCATATATTTT. Protein product: CASSQFEGAAEFVNTIYF.

This chain's CDR3 is CASSQDSGRTGELFF. DNA of the CDR3: TGCGCCAGCAGCCAAGATTCAGGGCGGACCGGGGAGCTGTTTTTT. The chain combines TRBV4-3 with TRBJ2-2, with D tentatively TRBD1 (5 bases). The CDR3 spans 15 residues. CDR1 and CDR2 (germline): LGHNA, YSLEER. The V end lost 0 bases, the J end lost 5 bases, and 10 bases lay between the germline ends.

This clone came up once. The CDR3 protein is CASRSAGFYQPQHF. The CDR3 nucleotides read TGTGCCAGCCGCTCCGCGGGTTTTTATCAGCCCCAGCATTTT. This chain uses TRBV6-5 with TRBJ1-5; no clear D gene. The CDR3 consists of 14 residues. Germline assignment: CDR1 MNHEY and CDR2 SVGAGI. Trimming left V 8 bases short and J 5 bases short, with 16 bases between.

This sequence joins TRBV6-2 or TRBV6-3 and TRBJ1-2, with D uncertain. Germline V gives CDR1 MNHEY, CDR2 SVGEGT. The V end lost 5 bases, the J end lost 3 bases, and 13 bases lay between the germline ends. This CDR3 region has 14 residues. This CDR3 reads CASSKDGEDYGYTF. CDR3 nucleotide sequence: TGTGCCAGCAGTAAGGACGGAGAGGACTATGGCTACACCTTC.

This chain joins TRBV19 and TRBJ2-7; weak D call: TRBD2 (5 bases). Germline V gene lookup returns CDR1 LNHDA and CDR2 SQIVND (reference sequence). Trimming cost V 9 bases and J 3 bases, with 12 bases left between them. The CDR3 is 12 residues long. CDR3 sequence: CASRGRDYEQYF. DNA of the CDR3: TGTGCCAGCAGAGGGCGAGACTACGAGCAGTACTTC.

This rearrangement joins TRBV19 to TRBJ1-5, with D possibly matching TRBD1 (6 bases). V was pared by 5 bases and J by 6 bases, with 17 bases between. This CDR3 comprises 15 residues. Germline-derived CDR1 and CDR2 are LNHDA and SQIVND (reference sequence). The CDR3 sequence is CASSRDQGRSQPQHF. In DNA, the CDR3 is TGTGCCAGTAGTCGCGATCAGGGGCGAAGTCAGCCCCAGCATTTT.

The rearrangement joins TRBV10-3 to TRBJ1-2, with D possibly TRBD1 on 6 matching bases. Trimming cost V 2 bases and J 2 bases, with 6 bases left between them. In germline, CDR1 is ENHRY, CDR2 SYGVKD. The CDR3 runs to 13 residues. This CDR3 is CAISETGNYGYTF. The CDR3 region has the DNA TGTGCCATCAGTGAGACAGGGAACTATGGCTACACCTTC.

The chain employs TRBV6-5 and TRBJ2-1; TRBD1 matches 7 bases. V lost 5 bases and J lost 9; bases outside the gene matches: 13. CDR1 is MNHEY and CDR2 is SVGAGI in the germline V gene. The CDR3 extends over 15 amino acids. DNA of the CDR3: TGTGCCAGCAGTACGGACAGGTGGGCCCGGGGTGAGCAGTTCTTC. Its translation is CASSTDRWARGEQFF.

The chain combines TRBV3-1 (or the pseudogene TRBV3-2) with TRBJ1-4, with D perhaps matching TRBD1 (5 bases). This CDR3 has 13 residues. The germline gives CDR1 LGHDT, CDR2 YNNKEL (reference sequence). V gave up 6 bases and J gave up 7 bases, with 12 bases separating them. The CDR3 sequence: CASSLTGGEKLFF. The CDR3 DNA is TGTGCCAGCAGTCTTACAGGTGGTGAAAAACTGTTTTTT.

The chain joins TRBV5-1 to TRBJ2-1; 10 bases map to TRBD2. This CDR3 has 16 amino acids. From germline, CDR1 is SGHRS and CDR2 YFSETQ. Losses at the gene ends were 0 bases for V and 4 bases for J; bases not matched to a gene: 4. CDR3 protein: CASSLVGTSAYNEQFF. CDR3 in DNA: TGCGCCAGCAGCTTGGTGGGGACTAGCGCTTACAATGAGCAGTTCTTC. Based on the CDR3 plus reference TRBV5-1 and TRBJ2-1, the full variable domain is KAGVTQTPRYLIKTRGQQVTLSCSPISGHRSVSWYQQTPGQGLQFLFEYFSETQRNKGNFPGRFSGRQFSNSRSEMNVSTLELGDSALYLCASSLVGTSAYNEQFFGPGTRLTVL.

The chain recombines TRBV18 with TRBJ2-3, with D unresolved. Germline CDR1 KGHSH, CDR2 LQKENI. Trimming stripped 2 bases from V and 1 base from J, with 7 bases between. This CDR3 has 14 amino acids. The CDR3 sequence is CASSPSFGTDTQYF. The CDR3 DNA sequence: TGTGCCAGCTCACCATCCTTTGGCACAGATACGCAGTATTTT.

The V gene is TRBV30, the J gene TRBJ2-1; the match to TRBD1 covers 8 bases. This CDR3 spans 16 amino acids. The junction had 10 bases not matched to a gene; V was cut back by 4 bases and J by 2 bases. Germline-derived CDR1 and CDR2 are GTSNPN and SVGIG (reference sequence). The CDR3 here is CAWNHAAGQAYNEQFF. The CDR3 region has the DNA TGTGCCTGGAACCACGCCGCGGGACAGGCCTACAATGAGCAGTTCTTC.

J is TRBJ2-5 and V is TRBV20-1; TRBD1 aligns across 7 bases. Germline CDR1 is DFQATT and CDR2 is SNEGSKA (reference sequence). The CDR3 covers 13 residues. With V trimmed by 3 bases and J by 1 base, 2 bases remained unmatched. This chain's CDR3 is CSASRDSQETQYF. The CDR3, as DNA: TGCAGTGCTAGTAGGGACAGCCAAGAGACCCAGTACTTC.

J is TRBJ1-1 and V is TRBV9; D ambiguous. From germline, CDR1 is SGDLS and CDR2 YYNGEE. CDR3 length equals 14 residues. Trimming shortened V by 0 bases and J by 5 bases, and 11 bases separated the two germline ends. This chain's CDR3 is CASSVEHGRTEAFF. CDR3 nucleotides: TGTGCCAGCAGCGTAGAGCACGGCAGGACTGAAGCTTTCTTT.

The J gene is TRBJ2-1, the V gene TRBV9, with 9 bases matching TRBD2. V lost 0 bases, J lost 9 bases, and 7 bases stayed unmatched. The CDR3 totals 15 residues. Germline lookup yields CDR1 SGDLS and CDR2 YYNGEE. In DNA, the CDR3 is TGTGCCAGCAGCGTAGGTAGCGGGAGTGGTGGTGAGCAGTTCTTC. Its protein is CASSVGSGSGGEQFF.

This clone was found once. J is TRBJ2-7 and V is TRBV5-6, with unresolved D. This CDR3 comprises 15 residues. Trimming pared 3 bases from V and 0 bases from J, leaving 13 bases between. Germline-derived CDR1 and CDR2 are SGHDT and YYEEEE. CDR3 residues: CASSWGPSFSYEQYV. The CDR3 DNA reads TGTGCCAGCAGCTGGGGTCCCAGCTTCTCCTACGAGCAGTACGTC.